This TCR beta chain stems from a study of control samples from healthy donors and cancer patients. This CDR3 has 19 residues. In germline, CDR1 is SGHTA, CDR2 FQGTGA. V trimming: 0 bases; J trimming: 1 base; junction bases outside the gene matches: 13. TCRdb's table, derived via immunoSEQ multiplex PCR, lists solely in-frame clones and lacks some. The table includes 90,000 to 150,000 clones, approximately 88% detected once. Sequenced input: blood. The TCR originated in a man in his forties in good health. The rearrangement uses TRBV7-3 and TRBJ1-1; 8 bases fit TRBD1. DNA for the CDR3: TGTGCCAGCAGCTTAACGAGAGTGGTACAGGGGGGCACGAACACTGAAGCTTTCTTT. Translating it yields CASSLTRVVQGGTNTEAFF.